One sample yielded the 18 T cell receptor beta chains listed below, sequenced in a study of PD-L1 blockade in urothelial cancer. TCRdb's table, derived via immunoSEQ multiplex PCR, lists solely in-frame clones and lacks some. The sample has more than 40,000 clones; around 88% are singletons. Sequencing was performed on PBMCs, taken around atezolizumab (anti-PD-L1) treatment. The receptors shown here come from a man in his 60s with urothelial cancer.

The chain joins TRBV4-1 to TRBJ2-3; maybe TRBD2 (6 bases). The length of the CDR3 is 14 residues. The V gene's germline CDR1 is MGHRA and CDR2 YSYEKL. Deletions cut 6 bases from V and 4 bases from J, with 14 bases between. The CDR3 DNA sequence: TGCGCCAGCAGTCAAATTAGCGGAGCAGATACGCAGTATTTT. Amino acid sequence: CASSQISGADTQYF.

The gene calls are TRBV15 and TRBJ1-4; D gene uncertain. The V and J ends lost 0 bases and 7 bases respectively, with 9 bases between them. This CDR3 is 14 amino acids long. CDR1 is LNHNV and CDR2 is YYDKDF in the germline V gene (reference sequence). The CDR3 reads CATSRDAVIEKLFF. For the CDR3, the DNA is TGTGCCACCAGCAGAGATGCAGTGATTGAAAAACTGTTTTTT. Full variable domain (rest looked up from reference TRBV15 and TRBJ1-4): DAMVIQNPRYQVTQFGKPVTLSCSQTLNHNVMYWYQQKSSQAPKLLFHYYDKDFNNEADTPDNFQSRRPNTSFCFLDIRSPGLGDTAMYLCATSRDAVIEKLFFGSGTQLSVL.

This chain links TRBV4-2 with TRBJ1-1; D not certain. The V gene's germline CDR1 is LGHNA and CDR2 YNFKEQ. Trimming removed 4 bases at V and 1 base at J, with 16 bases between. The CDR3 is 16 residues long. CDR3 in amino acids: CASSPTENYGNTEAFF. The CDR3 DNA is TGTGCCAGCAGCCCAACCGAAAATTACGGGAACACTGAAGCTTTCTTT.

This clone was recorded only once. The V call is TRBV6-1, the J call TRBJ1-6; 8 bases fit TRBD1. This CDR3 is built from 16 residues. Germline V gene sequence: CDR1 MNHNS, CDR2 SASEGT. V lost 1 base and J lost 7; bases outside the gene matches: 6. The CDR3, as DNA: TGTGCCAGCAGTGAAGGGAGGGACAGGAGCAATTCACCCCTCCACTTT. This translates into CASSEGRDRSNSPLHF.

The chain couples TRBV6-1 to TRBJ2-7; D may be TRBD1 (5 bases). The CDR3 sequence is 15 residues long. V lost 5 bases and J 0 bases, leaving 14 bases between the germline ends. Per germline, CDR1 MNHNS and CDR2 SASEGT. CDR3 sequence reads: CASSWSWGGSYEQYF. The CDR3 region has the DNA TGTGCCAGCAGTTGGTCGTGGGGCGGCTCCTACGAGCAGTACTTC.

V gene TRBV4-1 combines with J gene TRBJ1-3, with D hard to call. The CDR3 totals 15 residues. V was clipped by 3 bases and J by 4 bases, with 13 bases between them. Germline V gene data show CDR1 as MGHRA and CDR2 as YSYEKL. Here the CDR3 DNA reads TGCGCCAGCAGCCATGCCTTGGCAGGCGGAAACACCATATATTTT. It codes for CASSHALAGGNTIYF.

This clone is labeled medium-sized (0.01 to 0.1%). This rearrangement joins TRBV5-1 to TRBJ2-5; D might be TRBD2 (5 bases). The CDR3 covers 17 residues. Germline V lookup: CDR1 SGHRS, CDR2 YFSETQ. Trimming took 0 bases from V and 5 from J, leaving 20 bases between them. The CDR3 spells CASSLGVAGKDWETQYF. The CDR3 DNA is TGCGCCAGCAGCTTGGGAGTCGCCGGGAAGGATTGGGAGACCCAGTACTTC. Full variable domain (remainder filled in from reference TRBV5-1 and TRBJ2-5): KAGVTQTPRYLIKTRGQQVTLSCSPISGHRSVSWYQQTPGQGLQFLFEYFSETQRNKGNFPGRFSGRQFSNSRSEMNVSTLELGDSALYLCASSLGVAGKDWETQYFGPGTRLLVL.

This clone occurred once. This chain connects TRBV6-6 to TRBJ2-5, with 7 positions matching TRBD1. The CDR3 extends over 14 amino acids. Germline V CDR1 and CDR2: MNHNY, SVGAGI (reference sequence). V dropped 6 bases and J dropped 2; count of bases not matched to a gene: 6. The CDR3 is CASRRQGAQETQYF. For the CDR3, the DNA is TGTGCCAGCAGGAGACAGGGTGCACAAGAGACCCAGTACTTC.

The chain has TRBV9 and TRBJ1-3; 7 bases are a match to TRBD1. The CDR3 sequence is 14 residues long. Germline V CDR1 and CDR2: SGDLS, YYNGEE. V shed 3 bases, J shed 2 bases, and the junction held 2 bases outside the gene matches. The CDR3 bases are TGTGCCAGCAGCGACAGGGGAACTGGAAACACCATATATTTT. This codes for CASSDRGTGNTIYF.

The rearrangement joins TRBV7-9 to TRBJ1-5, with D perhaps matching TRBD1 (5 bases). The CDR3 spans 17 residues. Looked up from germline, CDR1 is SEHNR and CDR2 is FQNEAQ (reference sequence). Trimming took off 3 bases at V and 6 bases at J, with 21 bases between the two ends. The CDR3 sequence: CASSFLGSAGVSQPQHF. The CDR3 bases are TGTGCCAGCAGCTTCCTCGGGAGCGCGGGGGTCAGTCAGCCCCAGCATTTT.

This rearrangement joins TRBV5-6 to TRBJ1-2, with D maybe TRBD1 (6 bases). The V gene lost 2 bases and the J gene lost 7 bases, with 18 bases spanning the gap. This CDR3 has 15 residues. Germline V gives CDR1 SGHDT, CDR2 YYEEEE. In nucleotides, the CDR3 is TGTGCCAGCAGCTTACGACAGGCTATTCCGGGTGGCTACACCTTC. The encoded protein is CASSLRQAIPGGYTF.

The chain combines TRBV15 with TRBJ1-4; 7 bases line up with TRBD1. Trimming removed 1 base from V and 0 bases from J; junction bases left unmatched: 2. The CDR3 length is 16 residues. Per germline, CDR1 LNHNV and CDR2 YYDKDF (reference sequence). The CDR3 here is CATSRGQGTTNEKLFF. CDR3 sequence (DNA): TGTGCCACCAGCAGAGGACAGGGCACAACTAATGAAAAACTGTTTTTT.

The rearrangement joins TRBV29-1 to TRBJ2-2; D ambiguous. Germline CDR1 is SQVTM and CDR2 is ANQGSEA. Trimming stripped 4 bases from V and 6 bases from J, with 12 bases between. This CDR3 is built from 13 residues. The CDR3 spells CSVAVGQAGELFF. In DNA form, the CDR3 reads TGCAGCGTTGCGGTGGGCCAAGCCGGGGAGCTGTTTTTT.

This chain links TRBV28 with TRBJ1-5, with D possibly matching TRBD1 (5 bases). The V end lost 4 bases, the J end lost 7 bases, and 8 bases lay between the germline ends. The CDR3 is made up of 12 amino acids. Per germline, CDR1 MDHEN and CDR2 SYDVKM. CDR3: CASSSGDQPQHF. CDR3 nucleotide sequence: TGTGCCAGCAGTTCGGGGGACCAGCCCCAGCATTTT.

This chain links TRBV27 with TRBJ2-1; 8 nucleotides match TRBD2. The CDR3 runs 14 residues. Germline V gene data show CDR1 as MNHEY and CDR2 as SMNVEV (reference sequence). Germline trimming cut 5 bases from V and 2 bases from J; bases unmatched to any gene: 2. In DNA form, the CDR3 reads TGTGCCAGCAGTAAAGCGGGAGCCTACAATGAGCAGTTCTTC. This translates into CASSKAGAYNEQFF.

This chain connects TRBV11-3 to TRBJ1-6; TRBD1 matches 10 bases. The CDR3 consists of 16 residues. J gave up 10 bases and V 0 bases, and 6 bases lay outside the gene matches. Germline V gene data show CDR1 as SGHNT and CDR2 as YENEEA. The CDR3 sequence: CASSLDVTGGRSPLHF. The CDR3 DNA is TGTGCCAGCAGCTTAGATGTGACAGGGGGCCGGTCACCCCTCCACTTT.

The gene calls are TRBV28 and TRBJ1-1; TRBD1 matches at 8 bases. The CDR3 length is 15 residues. The V gene end was trimmed by 5 bases and the J gene end by 3 bases; junction bases not matched to a gene: 8. The germline V gene has CDR1 MDHEN and CDR2 SYDVKM. DNA for the CDR3: TGTGCCAGCAGTGTCAGGACAGGGCGGTACACTGAAGCTTTCTTT. It codes for CASSVRTGRYTEAFF.

The rearrangement links TRBV9 to TRBJ1-6; maybe TRBD1 (5 bases). With 4 bases removed from V and 5 bases from J, the gap between germline ends came to 13 bases. The CDR3 has 15 amino acids. Germline assignment: CDR1 SGDLS and CDR2 YYNGEE. The CDR3 DNA reads TGTGCCAGCAGCCATGGGGCCAAAAATAATTCACCCCTCCACTTT. Translated, it gives CASSHGAKNNSPLHF.